This T cell receptor beta chain was retrieved from a study of T cells in Graves' hyperthyroidism and ophthalmopathy. Study information: Once the initial diagnosis was made, peripheral blood was obtained before any treatment.

The study, taken as a whole, reports: Researchers found most expanded thyroid clonotypes above 0.001 in blood as well.

The source material, RNA transcripts, was used to amplify TCR beta CDR3 regions. With the HTBI primer set, the TCR CDR3 went through a first round of RT-PCR. TCRdb fed the multiplex PCR reads into MiXCR, producing one record per CDR3 protein. The table has about 520,000 distinct CDR3 sequences, around a quarter seen once; the top ten hold roughly 12%. In the case of this clonotype: The antigen remains undetermined. The germline gene is not matched at one end of the junction; a read error may be the cause.

Germline V lookup: CDR1 SGHAT, CDR2 FQNNGV. This CDR3 is 13 amino acids long. Sequencing input: blood. This TCR came from a young woman with Graves' ophthalmopathy. The V gene is TRBV11-2, the J gene TRBJ1-1, with a weak D call TRBD1 (6 bases). For the CDR3, the DNA is TGTGCCAGCAGCTTGGCGGGGGGCACTGAAGCTTGCTTT. Protein: CASSLAGGTEACF.